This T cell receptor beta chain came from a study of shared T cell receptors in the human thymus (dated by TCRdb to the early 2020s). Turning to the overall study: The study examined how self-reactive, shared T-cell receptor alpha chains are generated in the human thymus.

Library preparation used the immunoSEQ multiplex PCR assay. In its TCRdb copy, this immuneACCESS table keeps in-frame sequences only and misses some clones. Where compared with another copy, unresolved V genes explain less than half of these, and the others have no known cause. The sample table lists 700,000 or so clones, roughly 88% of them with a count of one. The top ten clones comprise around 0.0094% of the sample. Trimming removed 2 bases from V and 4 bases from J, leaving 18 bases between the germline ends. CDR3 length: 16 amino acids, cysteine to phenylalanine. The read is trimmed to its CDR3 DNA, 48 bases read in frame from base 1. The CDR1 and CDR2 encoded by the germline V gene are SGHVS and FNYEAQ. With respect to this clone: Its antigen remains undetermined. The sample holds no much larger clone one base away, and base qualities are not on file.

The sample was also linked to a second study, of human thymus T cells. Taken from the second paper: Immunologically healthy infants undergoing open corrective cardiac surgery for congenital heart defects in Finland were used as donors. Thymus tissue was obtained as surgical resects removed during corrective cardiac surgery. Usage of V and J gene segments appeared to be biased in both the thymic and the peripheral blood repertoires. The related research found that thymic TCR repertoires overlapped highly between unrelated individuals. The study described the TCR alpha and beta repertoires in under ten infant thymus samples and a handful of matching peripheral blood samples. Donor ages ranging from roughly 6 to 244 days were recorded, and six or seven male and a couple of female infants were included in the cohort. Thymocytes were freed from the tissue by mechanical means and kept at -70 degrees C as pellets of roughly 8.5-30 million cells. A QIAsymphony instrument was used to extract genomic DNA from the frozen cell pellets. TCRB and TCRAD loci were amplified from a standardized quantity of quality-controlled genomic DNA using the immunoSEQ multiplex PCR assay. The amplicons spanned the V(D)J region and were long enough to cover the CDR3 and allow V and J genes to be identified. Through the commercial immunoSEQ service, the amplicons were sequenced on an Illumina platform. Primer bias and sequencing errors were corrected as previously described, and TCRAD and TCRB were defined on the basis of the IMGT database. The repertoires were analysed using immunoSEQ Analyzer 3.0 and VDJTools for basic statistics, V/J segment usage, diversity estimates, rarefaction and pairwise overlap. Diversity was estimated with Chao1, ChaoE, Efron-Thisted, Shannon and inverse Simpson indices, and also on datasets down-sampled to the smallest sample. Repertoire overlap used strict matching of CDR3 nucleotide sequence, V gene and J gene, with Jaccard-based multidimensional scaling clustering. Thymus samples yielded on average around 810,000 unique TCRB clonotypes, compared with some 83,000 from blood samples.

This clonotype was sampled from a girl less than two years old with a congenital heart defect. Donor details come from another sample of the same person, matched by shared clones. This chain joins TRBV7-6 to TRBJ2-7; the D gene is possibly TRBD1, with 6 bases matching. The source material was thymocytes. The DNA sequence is TGTGCCAGCAGCTTAAAACAGGGATCGGGCGTGTACGAGCAGTACTTC. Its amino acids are CASSLKQGSGVYEQYF.